This is a list of T cell receptor beta chains from one sample in a study of identical twins. TCRdb fed the 5' RACE reads into MiXCR, producing one record per CDR3 protein. This sample has around 530,000 distinct CDR3 sequences, with around 15% found just once. The same sample was also studied in work on yellow fever vaccine responses in identical twins.

The sample taken for sequencing was CD4+ T cells sorted from blood. The receptors shown here come from a woman aged 18-29 years in good health. Both conserved end residues are part of each CDR3. Fields, in order: J gene, D gene, V gene, clone size, CDR3 protein, CDR3 DNA. The D gene is left open where the match is weak. Some rows mark clone size as missing; the rest say once, few, many or name a class of expanded clone.

J gene: TRBJ2-2; D gene: .; V gene: TRBV6-5; clone size: many; CDR3 protein: CASSYTNTGELFF; CDR3 DNA: TGTGCCAGCAGTTATACGAACACCGGGGAGCTGTTTTTT
J gene: TRBJ2-1; D gene: TRBD2; V gene: TRBV20-1; clone size: few; CDR3 protein: CSAILAGGQGSYNEQFF; CDR3 DNA: TGCAGTGCTATTCTAGCGGGGGGGCAGGGGTCCTACAATGAGCAGTTCTTC
J gene: TRBJ2-1; D gene: .; V gene: TRBV10-3; clone size: few; CDR3 protein: CAISQNRQVIYNEQFF; CDR3 DNA: TGTGCCATCAGTCAAAACCGGCAGGTGATTTACAATGAGCAGTTCTTC
J gene: TRBJ2-2; D gene: TRBD2; V gene: TRBV3-1; clone size: .; CDR3 protein: CASRPSGMVGTGELFF; CDR3 DNA: TGTGCCAGCCGGCCTAGCGGAATGGTTGGGACCGGGGAGCTGTTTTTT
J gene: TRBJ2-3; D gene: .; V gene: TRBV24-1; clone size: .; CDR3 protein: CATSDFGGADTQYF; CDR3 DNA: TGTGCCACCAGTGATTTCGGCGGGGCAGATACGCAGTATTTT
J gene: TRBJ1-2; D gene: .; V gene: TRBV7-9; clone size: .; CDR3 protein: CASSTLVPPTNGYTF; CDR3 DNA: TGTGCCAGCAGCACCTTAGTGCCCCCAACAAATGGCTACACCTTC
J gene: TRBJ2-2; D gene: TRBD1; V gene: TRBV10-3; clone size: many; CDR3 protein: CAIRSDRGYGGELFF; CDR3 DNA: TGTGCCATCAGATCTGACAGGGGATATGGCGGGGAGCTGTTTTTT
J gene: TRBJ2-6; D gene: .; V gene: TRBV18; clone size: few; CDR3 protein: CASSRAGNGAGANVLTF; CDR3 DNA: TGTGCCAGCTCACGGGCGGGGAACGGAGCTGGGGCCAACGTCCTGACTTTC
J gene: TRBJ2-3; D gene: TRBD2; V gene: TRBV5-1; clone size: once; CDR3 protein: CASSLTRGPGLGTDTQYF; CDR3 DNA: TGCGCCAGCAGCTTGACGCGGGGCCCGGGACTAGGCACAGATACGCAGTATTTT
J gene: TRBJ2-7; D gene: TRBD1; V gene: TRBV20-1; clone size: many; CDR3 protein: CSARPRQGSYEQYF; CDR3 DNA: TGCAGTGCTAGACCTAGACAGGGCTCCTACGAGCAGTACTTC
J gene: TRBJ1-2; D gene: .; V gene: TRBV29-1; clone size: many; CDR3 protein: CSVGTSNYGYTF; CDR3 DNA: TGCAGCGTCGGGACGTCCAACTATGGCTACACCTTC
J gene: TRBJ2-5; D gene: .; V gene: TRBV7-6; clone size: few; CDR3 protein: CASSLGYRIQETQYF; CDR3 DNA: TGTGCCAGCAGCTTAGGTTACCGGATCCAAGAGACCCAGTACTTC
J gene: TRBJ2-3; D gene: .; V gene: TRBV12-3/TRBV12-4; clone size: .; CDR3 protein: CASSLGGGFTDTQYF; CDR3 DNA: TGTGCCAGCAGTTTAGGGGGGGGCTTCACAGATACGCAGTATTTT
J gene: TRBJ2-2; D gene: .; V gene: TRBV5-6; clone size: .; CDR3 protein: CASTIWGTGELFF; CDR3 DNA: TGTGCCAGCACTATTTGGGGGACCGGGGAGCTGTTTTTT
J gene: TRBJ2-7; D gene: TRBD2; V gene: TRBV5-6; clone size: many; CDR3 protein: CASSMGLAGTYEQYF; CDR3 DNA: TGTGCCAGCAGCATGGGACTAGCGGGAACCTACGAGCAGTACTTC
J gene: TRBJ2-3; D gene: TRBD1; V gene: TRBV7-2; clone size: few; CDR3 protein: CASSVTGLDTQYF; CDR3 DNA: TGTGCCAGCAGCGTGACAGGGTTAGATACGCAGTATTTT
J gene: TRBJ2-4; D gene: .; V gene: TRBV5-1; clone size: many; CDR3 protein: CASSAGTALAKNIQYF; CDR3 DNA: TGCGCCAGCAGCGCCGGAACAGCCCTAGCCAAAAACATTCAGTACTTC
J gene: TRBJ2-5; D gene: .; V gene: TRBV14; clone size: few; CDR3 protein: CASTQGGSQETQYF; CDR3 DNA: TGTGCCAGCACTCAGGGGGGGTCCCAAGAGACCCAGTACTTC
J gene: TRBJ2-3; D gene: TRBD2; V gene: TRBV29-1; clone size: .; CDR3 protein: CSSRTSGTAVTDTQYF; CDR3 DNA: TGCAGCTCACGGACTAGCGGAACAGCAGTCACAGATACGCAGTATTTT
J gene: TRBJ2-5; D gene: TRBD1; V gene: TRBV9; clone size: few; CDR3 protein: CASSPRTGRQETQYF; CDR3 DNA: TGTGCCAGCAGCCCTCGGACAGGCAGACAAGAGACCCAGTACTTC
J gene: TRBJ2-3; D gene: .; V gene: TRBV11-2; clone size: .; CDR3 protein: CASSLDTALGTDTQYF; CDR3 DNA: TGTGCCAGCAGCTTAGACACAGCCCTCGGCACAGATACGCAGTATTTT
J gene: TRBJ2-7; D gene: TRBD2; V gene: TRBV20-1; clone size: .; CDR3 protein: CSAPLAGGPWEQYF; CDR3 DNA: TGCAGTGCACCACTAGCGGGAGGGCCGTGGGAGCAGTACTTC
J gene: TRBJ2-1; D gene: TRBD2; V gene: TRBV5-1; clone size: few; CDR3 protein: CASSLPSGGALEQFF; CDR3 DNA: TGCGCCAGCAGCTTGCCTAGCGGGGGGGCCCTTGAGCAGTTCTTC
J gene: TRBJ2-5; D gene: .; V gene: TRBV10-3; clone size: .; CDR3 protein: CATREEGTVQLTQYF; CDR3 DNA: TGTGCCACCAGGGAGGAGGGCACGGTCCAGTTGACCCAGTACTTC
J gene: TRBJ2-1; D gene: .; V gene: TRBV5-1; clone size: .; CDR3 protein: CASRAQDRSRRVHEQFF; CDR3 DNA: TGCGCCAGCAGAGCGCAGGACAGGAGTCGGAGGGTGCATGAGCAGTTCTTC
J gene: TRBJ1-1; D gene: TRBD1; V gene: TRBV5-1; clone size: many; CDR3 protein: CASSYRTGMNTEAFF; CDR3 DNA: TGCGCCAGCAGCTACAGGACAGGGATGAACACTGAAGCTTTCTTT
J gene: TRBJ1-2; D gene: .; V gene: TRBV5-1; clone size: .; CDR3 protein: CASSVEGESYGYTF; CDR3 DNA: TGCGCCAGCAGCGTTGAAGGGGAGAGCTATGGCTACACCTTC
J gene: TRBJ2-4; D gene: TRBD1; V gene: TRBV28; clone size: few; CDR3 protein: CASSATGDRAKNIQYF; CDR3 DNA: TGTGCCAGCAGTGCTACAGGGGACAGAGCCAAAAACATTCAGTACTTC
J gene: TRBJ2-1; D gene: .; V gene: TRBV6-1; clone size: .; CDR3 protein: CASRRDTYLYEQFF; CDR3 DNA: TGTGCCAGCCGCCGGGACACATATTTGTATGAGCAGTTCTTC
J gene: TRBJ2-1; D gene: .; V gene: TRBV29-1; clone size: many; CDR3 protein: CSVEGKGGNEQFF; CDR3 DNA: TGCAGCGTTGAAGGGAAAGGGGGCAATGAGCAGTTCTTC